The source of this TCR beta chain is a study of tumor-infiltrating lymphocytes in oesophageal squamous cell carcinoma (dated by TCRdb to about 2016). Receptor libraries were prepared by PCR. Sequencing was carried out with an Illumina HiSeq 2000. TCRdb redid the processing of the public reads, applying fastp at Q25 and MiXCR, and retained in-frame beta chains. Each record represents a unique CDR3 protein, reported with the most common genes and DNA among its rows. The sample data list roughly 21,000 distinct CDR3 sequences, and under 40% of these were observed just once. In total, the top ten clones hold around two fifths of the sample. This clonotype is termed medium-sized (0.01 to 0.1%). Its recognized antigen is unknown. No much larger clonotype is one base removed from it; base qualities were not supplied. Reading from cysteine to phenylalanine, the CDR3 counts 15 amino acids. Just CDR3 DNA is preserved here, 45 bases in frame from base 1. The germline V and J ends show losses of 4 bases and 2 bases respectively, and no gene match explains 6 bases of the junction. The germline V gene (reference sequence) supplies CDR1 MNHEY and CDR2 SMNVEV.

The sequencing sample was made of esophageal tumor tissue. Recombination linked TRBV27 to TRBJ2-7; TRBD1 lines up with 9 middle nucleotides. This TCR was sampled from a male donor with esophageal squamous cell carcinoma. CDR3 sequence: CASSSGQGNPYEQYF. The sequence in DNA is TGTGCCAGCAGTTCCGGACAGGGGAATCCCTACGAGCAGTACTTC.